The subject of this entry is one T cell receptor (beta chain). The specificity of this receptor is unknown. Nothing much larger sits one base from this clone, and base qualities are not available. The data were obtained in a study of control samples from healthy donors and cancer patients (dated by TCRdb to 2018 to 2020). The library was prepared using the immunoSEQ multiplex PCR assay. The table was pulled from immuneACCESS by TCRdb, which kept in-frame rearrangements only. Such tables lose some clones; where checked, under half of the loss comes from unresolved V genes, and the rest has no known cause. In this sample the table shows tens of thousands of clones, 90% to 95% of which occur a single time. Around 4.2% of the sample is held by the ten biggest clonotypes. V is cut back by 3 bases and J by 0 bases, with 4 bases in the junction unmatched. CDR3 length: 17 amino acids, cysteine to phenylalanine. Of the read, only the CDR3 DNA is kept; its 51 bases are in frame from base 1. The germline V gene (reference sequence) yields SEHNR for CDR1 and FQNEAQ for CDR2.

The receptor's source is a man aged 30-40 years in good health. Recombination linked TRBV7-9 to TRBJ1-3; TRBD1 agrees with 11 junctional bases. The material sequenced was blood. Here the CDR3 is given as CASSFTGTGGSGNTIYF. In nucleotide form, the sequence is TGTGCCAGCAGCTTCACCGGGACAGGGGGCTCTGGAAACACCATATATTTT.